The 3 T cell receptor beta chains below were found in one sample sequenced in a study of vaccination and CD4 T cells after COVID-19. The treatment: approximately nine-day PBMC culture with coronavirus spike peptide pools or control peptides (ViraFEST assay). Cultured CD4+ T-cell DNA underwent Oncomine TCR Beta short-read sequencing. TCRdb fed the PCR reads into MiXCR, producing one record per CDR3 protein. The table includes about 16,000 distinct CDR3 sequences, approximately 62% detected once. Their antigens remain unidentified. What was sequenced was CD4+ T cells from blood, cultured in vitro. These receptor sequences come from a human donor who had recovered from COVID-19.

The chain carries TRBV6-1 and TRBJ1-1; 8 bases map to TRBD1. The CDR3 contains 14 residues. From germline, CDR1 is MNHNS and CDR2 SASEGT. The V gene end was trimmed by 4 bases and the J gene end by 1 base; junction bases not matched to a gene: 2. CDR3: CASSVDRGNTEAFF. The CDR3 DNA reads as TGTGCCAGCAGTGTAGACAGGGGGAACACTGAAGCTTTCTTT.

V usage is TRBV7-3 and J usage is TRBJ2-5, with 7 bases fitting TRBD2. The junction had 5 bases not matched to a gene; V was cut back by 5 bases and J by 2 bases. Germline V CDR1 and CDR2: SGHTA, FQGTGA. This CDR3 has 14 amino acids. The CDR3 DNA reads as TGTGCCAGCAGCCCTCCGGGACTACAAGAGACCCAGTACTTC. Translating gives CASSPPGLQETQYF.

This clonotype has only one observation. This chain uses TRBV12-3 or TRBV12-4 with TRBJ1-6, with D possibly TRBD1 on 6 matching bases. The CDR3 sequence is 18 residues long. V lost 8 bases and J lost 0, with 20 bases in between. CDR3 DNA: TGTGCCAGCCGGGGGCAAGGGAGGGGCCGCTCCTATAATTCACCCCTCCACTTT. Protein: CASRGQGRGRSYNSPLHF.